This T cell receptor beta chain was recovered during a study of tumor-infiltrating lymphocytes in glioblastoma multiforme. About this clonotype: Its antigen is still unknown.

This CDR3 has 11 amino acids. Germline CDR1 is DFQATT and CDR2 is SNEGSKA (reference sequence). Three nested ARM-PCR rounds with V-beta and C-beta primers built TCRB libraries. TCRB-specific cDNA synthesis used 0.5 to 0.65 ug of total RNA. Unique molecular identifiers were not described for the libraries. TCRdb used MiXCR to reprocess the multiplex PCR reads, holding one entry per CDR3 protein. The sample has fewer than 15,000 distinct CDR3 sequences, 64% seen once. Broader study findings: The T cells in this sample were not sorted into functional subsets. Clone frequencies may be distorted by unequal TCR transcripts per cell.

Sequenced material: brain tumor tissue. The chain combines TRBV20-1 with TRBJ1-1; no clear D gene. The source of this sequence is a male donor with glioblastoma. For the CDR3, the DNA is TGCGGTACTCCCCGGGAGGGCAAAGCTTTCTTT. It specifies CGTPREGKAFF.